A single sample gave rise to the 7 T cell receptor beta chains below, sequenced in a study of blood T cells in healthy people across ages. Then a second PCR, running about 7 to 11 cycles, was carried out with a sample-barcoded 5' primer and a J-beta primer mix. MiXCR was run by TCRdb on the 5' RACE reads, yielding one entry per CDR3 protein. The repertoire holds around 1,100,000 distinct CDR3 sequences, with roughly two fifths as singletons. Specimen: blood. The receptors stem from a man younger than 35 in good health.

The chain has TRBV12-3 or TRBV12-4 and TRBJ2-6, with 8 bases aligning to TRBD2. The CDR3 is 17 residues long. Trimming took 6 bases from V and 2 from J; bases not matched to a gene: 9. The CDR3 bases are TGTGCCAGCAGAGACGGGACTAGACGTACTGGGGCCAACGTCCTGACTTTC. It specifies CASRDGTRRTGANVLTF.

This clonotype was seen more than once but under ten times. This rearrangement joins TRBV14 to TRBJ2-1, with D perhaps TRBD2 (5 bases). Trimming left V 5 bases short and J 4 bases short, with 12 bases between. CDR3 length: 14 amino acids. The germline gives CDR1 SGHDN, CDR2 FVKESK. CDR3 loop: CASSKGRRYNEQFF. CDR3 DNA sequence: TGTGCCAGCAGCAAAGGGCGGAGGTACAATGAGCAGTTCTTC.

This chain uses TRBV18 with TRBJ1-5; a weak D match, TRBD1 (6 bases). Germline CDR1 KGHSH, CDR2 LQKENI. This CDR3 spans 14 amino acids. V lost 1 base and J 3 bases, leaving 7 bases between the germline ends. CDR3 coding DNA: TGTGCCAGCTCACCACGACAGGACAATCAGCCCCAGCATTTT. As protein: CASSPRQDNQPQHF. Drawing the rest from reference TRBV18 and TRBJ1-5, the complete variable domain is NAGVMQNPRHLVRRRGQEARLRCSPMKGHSHVYWYRQLPEEGLKFMVYLQKENIIDESGMPKERFSAEFPKEGPSILRIQQVVRGDSAAYFCASSPRQDNQPQHFGDGTRLSIL.

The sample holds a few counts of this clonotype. The CDR3 nucleotides read TGTGCCAGCTCTCCGGGACAGCGGCCAGATACGCAGTATTTT. It encodes CASSPGQRPDTQYF. The chain recombines TRBV18 with TRBJ2-3; 7 positions agree with TRBD1. V was clipped by 6 bases and J by 4 bases; unmatched bases: 7. This CDR3 spans 14 amino acids. Germline CDR1 is KGHSH and CDR2 is LQKENI.

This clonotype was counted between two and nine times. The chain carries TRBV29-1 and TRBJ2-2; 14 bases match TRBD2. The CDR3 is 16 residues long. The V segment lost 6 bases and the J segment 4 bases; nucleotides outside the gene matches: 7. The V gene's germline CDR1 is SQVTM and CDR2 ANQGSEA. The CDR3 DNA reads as TGCAGCGTCGGGACTAGCGGGAGCTCGGGCACCGGGGAGCTGTTTTTT. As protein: CSVGTSGSSGTGELFF.

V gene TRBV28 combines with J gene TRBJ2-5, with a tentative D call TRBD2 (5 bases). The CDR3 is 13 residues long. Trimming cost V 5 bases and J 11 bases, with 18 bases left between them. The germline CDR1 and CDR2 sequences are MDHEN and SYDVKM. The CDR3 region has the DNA TGTGCCAGCAGTGTTCCCGGAGGATCCCAACAGTACTTC. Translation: CASSVPGGSQQYF.

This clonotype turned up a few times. CDR3 sequence (DNA): TGTGCCAGCAGCTCTCCCGGCTCTAATACGCAGTATTTT. It encodes CASSSPGSNTQYF. J is TRBJ2-3 and V is TRBV6-2 or TRBV6-3; D not certain. Per germline, CDR1 MNHEY and CDR2 SVGEGT. The CDR3 extends over 13 amino acids. Trimming stripped 6 bases from V and 7 bases from J, with 14 bases between.